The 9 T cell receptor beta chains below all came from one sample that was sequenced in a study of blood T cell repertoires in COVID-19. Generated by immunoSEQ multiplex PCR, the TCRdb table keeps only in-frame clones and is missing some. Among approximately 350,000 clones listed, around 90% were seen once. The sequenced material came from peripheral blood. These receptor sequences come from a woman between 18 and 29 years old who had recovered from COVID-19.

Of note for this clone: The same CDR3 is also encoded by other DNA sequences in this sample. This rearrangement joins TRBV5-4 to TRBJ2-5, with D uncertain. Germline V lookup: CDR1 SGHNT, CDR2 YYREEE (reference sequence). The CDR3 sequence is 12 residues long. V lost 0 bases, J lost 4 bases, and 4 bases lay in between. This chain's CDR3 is CASSLAGETQYF. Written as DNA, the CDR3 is TGTGCCAGCAGCTTGGCCGGAGAGACCCAGTACTTC.

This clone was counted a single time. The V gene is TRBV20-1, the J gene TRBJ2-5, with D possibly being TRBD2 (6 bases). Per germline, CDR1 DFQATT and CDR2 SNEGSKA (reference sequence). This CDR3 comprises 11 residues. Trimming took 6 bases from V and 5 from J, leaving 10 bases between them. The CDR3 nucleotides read TGCAGTGCAACGGGAGAGGAGACCCAGTACTTC. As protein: CSATGEETQYF.

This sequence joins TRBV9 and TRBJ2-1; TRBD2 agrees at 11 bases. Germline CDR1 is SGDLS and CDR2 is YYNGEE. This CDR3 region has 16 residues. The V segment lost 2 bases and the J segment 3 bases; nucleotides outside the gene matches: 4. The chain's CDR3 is CASSVTGTSGYNEQFF. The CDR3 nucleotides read TGTGCCAGCAGCGTGACCGGGACTAGCGGCTACAATGAGCAGTTCTTC.

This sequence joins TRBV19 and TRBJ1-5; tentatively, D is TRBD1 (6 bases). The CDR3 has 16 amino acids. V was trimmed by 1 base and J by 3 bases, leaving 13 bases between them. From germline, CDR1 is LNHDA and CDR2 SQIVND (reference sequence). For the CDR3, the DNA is TGTGCCAGTAGTATAGGTGTCCGGGACACCAATCAGCCCCAGCATTTT. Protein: CASSIGVRDTNQPQHF.

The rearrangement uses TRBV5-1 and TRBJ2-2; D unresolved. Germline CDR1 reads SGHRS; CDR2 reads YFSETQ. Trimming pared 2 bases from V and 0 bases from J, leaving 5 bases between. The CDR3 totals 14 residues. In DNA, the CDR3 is TGCGCCAGCAGCTTTTCCGCGAACACCGGGGAGCTGTTTTTT. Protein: CASSFSANTGELFF.

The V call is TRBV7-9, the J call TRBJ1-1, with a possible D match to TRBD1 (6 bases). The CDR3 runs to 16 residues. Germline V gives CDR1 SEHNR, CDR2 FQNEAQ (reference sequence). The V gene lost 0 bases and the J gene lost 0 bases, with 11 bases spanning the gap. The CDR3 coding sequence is TGTGCCAGCAGCTTAGCAGGGGGAAGATTGAACACTGAAGCTTTCTTT. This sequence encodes CASSLAGGRLNTEAFF.

The CDR3: CASSWSGALSYEQYV. DNA for the CDR3: TGTGCCAGCAGCTGGAGCGGGGCTTTGTCCTACGAGCAGTACGTC. This chain uses TRBV5-6 with TRBJ2-7; 7 bases map to TRBD2. V shed 3 bases, J shed 1 base, and the junction held 7 bases outside the gene matches. The CDR3 is 15 residues long. CDR1 is SGHDT, CDR2 YYEEEE, per germline.

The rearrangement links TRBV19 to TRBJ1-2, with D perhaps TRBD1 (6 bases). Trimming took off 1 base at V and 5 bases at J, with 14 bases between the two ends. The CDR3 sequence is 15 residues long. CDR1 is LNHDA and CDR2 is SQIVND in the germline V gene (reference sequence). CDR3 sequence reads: CASSIAGGGSYGYTF. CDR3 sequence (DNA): TGTGCCAGTAGTATAGCCGGCGGGGGCAGTTATGGCTACACCTTC. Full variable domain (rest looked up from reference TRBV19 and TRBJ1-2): DGGITQSPKYLFRKEGQNVTLSCEQNLNHDAMYWYRQDPGQGLRLIYYSQIVNDFQKGDIAEGYSVSREKKESFPLTVTSAQKNPTAFYLCASSIAGGGSYGYTFGSGTRLTVV.

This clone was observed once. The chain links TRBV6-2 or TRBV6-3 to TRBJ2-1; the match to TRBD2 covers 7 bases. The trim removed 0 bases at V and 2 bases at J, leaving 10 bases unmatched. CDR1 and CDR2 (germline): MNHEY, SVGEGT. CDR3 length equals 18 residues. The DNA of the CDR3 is TGTGCCAGCAGTTACTCCCGGGTCGGCGGGAGCCCCTACAATGAGCAGTTCTTC. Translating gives CASSYSRVGGSPYNEQFF.